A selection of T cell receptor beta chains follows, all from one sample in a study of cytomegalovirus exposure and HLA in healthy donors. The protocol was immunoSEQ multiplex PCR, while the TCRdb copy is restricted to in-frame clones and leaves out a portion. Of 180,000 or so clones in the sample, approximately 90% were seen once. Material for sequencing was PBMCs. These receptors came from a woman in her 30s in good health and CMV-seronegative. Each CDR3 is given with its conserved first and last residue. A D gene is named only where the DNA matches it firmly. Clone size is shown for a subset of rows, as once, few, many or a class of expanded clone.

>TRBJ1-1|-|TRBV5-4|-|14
TGTGCCAGCAGCTTTAGTTCATCCAACGATGAAGCTTTCTTT
CASSFSSSNDEAFF
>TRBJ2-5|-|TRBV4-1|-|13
TGCGCCAGCAGCCAATTTGGAGGGGAGACCCAGTACTTC
CASSQFGGETQYF
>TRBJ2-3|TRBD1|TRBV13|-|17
TGTGCCAGCAGCTCGTCGGGACAGGGGTACAGCACAGATACGCAGTATTTT
CASSSSGQGYSTDTQYF
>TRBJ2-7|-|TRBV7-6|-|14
TGTGCCAGCAGCCCCCGAGTAATCTCCTACGAGCAGTACTTC
CASSPRVISYEQYF
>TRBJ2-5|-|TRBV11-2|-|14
TGTGCCAGCAGCTCTTGGACAGACCAAGAGACCCAGTACTTC
CASSSWTDQETQYF
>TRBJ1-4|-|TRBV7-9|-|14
TGTGCCAGCAGCCCCGACCGGACAGTCGAAAAACTGTTTTTT
CASSPDRTVEKLFF
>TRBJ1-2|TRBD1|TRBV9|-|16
TGTGCCAGCAGCAGCGACAGGGCTGGGATCGGCTATGGCTACACCTTC
CASSSDRAGIGYGYTF
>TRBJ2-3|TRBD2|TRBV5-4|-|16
TGTGCCAGCAGGGATCTAGCGGGGATGAGCACAGATACGCAGTATTTT
CASRDLAGMSTDTQYF
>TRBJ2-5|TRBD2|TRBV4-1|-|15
TGCGCCAGCAGCCAAGTTGGACTAGCGGGAGAGACCCAGTACTTC
CASSQVGLAGETQYF
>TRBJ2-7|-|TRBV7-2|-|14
TGTGCCAGCAGCTCGTACGGGAGCTCCTACGAGCAGTACTTC
CASSSYGSSYEQYF
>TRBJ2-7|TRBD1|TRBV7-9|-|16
TGTGCCAGCAGCCGGGGACAGGGTCTTTTTGTCTACGAGCAGTACTTC
CASSRGQGLFVYEQYF
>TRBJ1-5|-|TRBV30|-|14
TGTGCCTGGAGTACAGGTATGGGCAATCAGCCCCAGCATTTT
CAWSTGMGNQPQHF
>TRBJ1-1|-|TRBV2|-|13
TGTGCCAGCAGTGTTGGGGGGACCACTGAAGCTTTCTTT
CASSVGGTTEAFF
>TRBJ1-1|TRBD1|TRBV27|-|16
TGTGCCAGCAGTCCCAAACGGACAGGGCGAGACACTGAAGCTTTCTTT
CASSPKRTGRDTEAFF
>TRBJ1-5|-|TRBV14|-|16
TGTGCCAGCAGCCAAGATGGTGGAGGGGTCAATCAGCCCCAGCATTTT
CASSQDGGGVNQPQHF
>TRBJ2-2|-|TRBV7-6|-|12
TGTGCCAGCAGACAAAACACCGGGGAGCTGTTTTTT
CASRQNTGELFF
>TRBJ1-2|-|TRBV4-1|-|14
TGCGCCAGCAGCCAAGGAGCAGGGAATCTGGGCTACACCTTC
CASSQGAGNLGYTF
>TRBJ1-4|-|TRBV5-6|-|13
TGTGCCAGCAGCCCGGGTACGAATGAAAAACTGTTTTTT
CASSPGTNEKLFF
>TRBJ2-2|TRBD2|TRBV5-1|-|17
TGCGCCAGCAGCTTTCCTAGCGGGGGGGCCGACACCGGGGAGCTGTTTTTT
CASSFPSGGADTGELFF
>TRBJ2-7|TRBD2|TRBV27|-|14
TGTGCCAGCAGCCCGGGGACTAGGGGTTACGAGCAGTACTTC
CASSPGTRGYEQYF
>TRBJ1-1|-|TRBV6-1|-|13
TGTGCCAGCAGTCCCGGGAAGGCCACTAAAGCTTTCTTT
CASSPGKATKAFF
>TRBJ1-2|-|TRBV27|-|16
TGTGCCAGCAGTTCCTTTCACCTCGGGACACACTATGGCTACACCTTC
CASSSFHLGTHYGYTF
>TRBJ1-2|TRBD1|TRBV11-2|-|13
TGTGCCAGCAGCTTTGGGACAGGGTATGGCTACACCTTC
CASSFGTGYGYTF
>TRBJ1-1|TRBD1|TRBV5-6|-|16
TGTGCCAGCAGCGATGACAGGGGGCAATGGAACACTGAAGCTTTCTTT
CASSDDRGQWNTEAFF
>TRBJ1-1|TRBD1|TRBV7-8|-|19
TGTGCCAGCAGCTTAGCAAGGGAGGGGGGACAGGGGGTGAACACTGAAGCTTTCTTT
CASSLAREGGQGVNTEAFF
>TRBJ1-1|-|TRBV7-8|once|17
TGTGCCAGCAGCTTCCCAAGAGACGGGGGTAGGATCACTGAAGCTTTCTTT
CASSFPRDGGRITEAFF
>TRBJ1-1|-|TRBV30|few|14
TGTGCCTGGAGTAGGACAGCCATGAACACTGAAGCTTTCTTT
CAWSRTAMNTEAFF
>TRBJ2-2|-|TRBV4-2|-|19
TGTGCCAGCAGCCAAGGTGTAGTCGGAGGGTACCTGAACACCGGGGAGCTGTTTTTT
CASSQGVVGGYLNTGELFF